One T cell receptor beta chain is described in this entry. Its specificity is unknown. The entry originates in a study of long-term antiretroviral therapy in people with HIV. Study conclusions and caveats: Viral resistance, ART adherence and therapy changes all lacked available data. Diversity measured after ART increased yet remained under transplant donor controls.

Post-ART PBMC samples numbered at least two per donor, and pre-ART ones at least one. They ran version v3.0 of the immunoSEQ assay at survey level. TCRdb's copy holds only in-frame clones and misses some; the assay was immunoSEQ multiplex PCR. Of over 10,000 clones listed, roughly 90% are singletons. This TCR was recovered from a woman aged 35 to 49 with HIV. This sample comprised unsorted PBMCs, obtained 2.1 years after starting antiretroviral therapy.

The CDR3 here is CAWRDRGRTNEKLFF. CDR3 DNA: TGTGCCTGGAGGGACAGGGGGCGAACTAATGAAAAACTGTTTTTT. V usage is TRBV30 and J usage is TRBJ1-4, with TRBD1 matching 11 bases. Germline lookup yields CDR1 GTSNPN and CDR2 SVGIG (reference sequence). The CDR3 is made up of 15 amino acids. The J segment lost 1 base and the V segment lost 3 bases, leaving 1 base of the junction unmatched.